A single sample is the source of the 13 T cell receptor beta chains below, sequenced in a study of cytomegalovirus exposure and HLA in healthy donors. Primers for the PCR totalled 60 Vbeta and 13 Jbeta. Generated by immunoSEQ multiplex PCR, the TCRdb table keeps only in-frame clones and is missing some. The profile shows hundreds of thousands of clones, under 80% of them singletons. The sequenced sample was PBMCs. These receptors all come from a woman aged 30 to 39 in good health and CMV-seronegative.

The rearrangement joins TRBV5-1 to TRBJ2-6, with D maybe TRBD2 (5 bases). The V end was cut by 5 bases, the J end by 2 bases, with 8 bases between. The CDR3 is made up of 14 amino acids. CDR1 and CDR2 from the germline V gene are SGHRS and YFSETQ. For the CDR3, the DNA is TGCGCCAGCAGAACGACTACTGGGGCCAACGTCCTGACTTTC. It specifies CASRTTTGANVLTF.

The chain is built from TRBV6-5 and TRBJ1-1; D is undetermined. Germline CDR1 reads MNHEY; CDR2 reads SVGAGI. The germline V and J ends were trimmed by 5 bases and 0 bases, with 10 bases remaining between them. The CDR3 sequence is 14 residues long. CDR3 sequence (DNA): TGTGCCAGCAGTGGAGGGAGCATGAACACTGAAGCTTTCTTT. It yields the protein CASSGGSMNTEAFF.

The CDR3 loop is CASSLGADSTGELFF. The CDR3 DNA is TGTGCCAGCAGCTTAGGGGCAGATAGCACCGGGGAGCTGTTTTTT. The genes are TRBV7-9 and TRBJ2-2; D remains ambiguous. V was trimmed by 1 base and J by 4 bases, leaving 10 bases between them. CDR1 SEHNR and CDR2 FQNEAQ come from the germline V gene (reference sequence). The CDR3 length is 15 residues.

J is TRBJ2-1 and V is TRBV5-1; the match to TRBD1 covers 9 bases. Germline trimming cut 4 bases from V and 5 bases from J; bases unmatched to any gene: 7. The CDR3 consists of 15 residues. Germline assignment: CDR1 SGHRS and CDR2 YFSETQ. CDR3 sequence: CASSPRTGENNEQFF. The CDR3 DNA is TGCGCCAGCAGCCCACGGACAGGGGAGAACAATGAGCAGTTCTTC.

This clone was counted between two and nine times. This chain uses TRBV7-9 with TRBJ2-1; D perhaps matches TRBD1 (5 bases). Germline CDR1 is SEHNR and CDR2 is FQNEAQ (reference sequence). Trimming shortened V by 4 bases and J by 4 bases, and 11 bases separated the two germline ends. CDR3 length: 14 amino acids. The CDR3 sequence: CASSSEHRYNEQFF. The CDR3 DNA reads as TGTGCCAGCAGCTCTGAGCACAGGTACAATGAGCAGTTCTTC.

The CDR3 is CASSVVGHDMSEAFF. The CDR3, as DNA: TGTGCCAGCAGCGTAGTTGGCCACGATATGTCTGAAGCTTTCTTT. The genes are TRBV9 and TRBJ1-1; D ambiguous. CDR3 size: 15 residues. Germline V gene data show CDR1 as SGDLS and CDR2 as YYNGEE. V was clipped by 0 bases and J by 6 bases, with 15 bases between them.

The sample holds a few counts of this clone. The chain couples TRBV2 to TRBJ2-7; a possible D gene is TRBD2 (5 bases). Germline V gene sequence: CDR1 SNHLY, CDR2 FYNNEI. The CDR3 is 14 residues long. V was clipped by 5 bases and J by 6 bases, with 17 bases between them. The CDR3 bases are TGTGCCAGCAGTCCCCCCAAAGAGGGAACCGAGCAGTACTTC. Protein product: CASSPPKEGTEQYF.

This sequence joins TRBV2 and TRBJ2-7; 9 bases agree with TRBD1. The J segment lost 1 base and the V segment lost 6 bases, leaving 4 bases of the junction unmatched. Germline CDR1 is SNHLY and CDR2 is FYNNEI. This CDR3 comprises 14 residues. The CDR3 DNA reads as TGTGCCAGCAGCGTACAGGGGGCATCCTACGAGCAGTACTTC. It is translated as CASSVQGASYEQYF.

Remarks on this clone: The sample holds other DNA sequences that translate to the same CDR3. This chain joins TRBV4-1 and TRBJ1-2; the D is unclear. Trimming shortened V by 1 base and J by 7 bases, and 10 bases separated the two germline ends. The CDR3 contains 13 residues. Per germline, CDR1 MGHRA and CDR2 YSYEKL. CDR3 nucleotides: TGCGCCAGCAGCCAAGTATTCGCGGGTGGCTACACCTTC. Translating it yields CASSQVFAGGYTF.

V and J are TRBV7-3 and TRBJ2-5, with 9 bases that match TRBD2. V gave up 3 bases and J gave up 2 bases; unmatched junction bases: 1. From germline, CDR1 is SGHTA and CDR2 FQGTGA. The CDR3 is made up of 14 amino acids. The CDR3 sequence: CASSFSGGQETQYF. The CDR3 bases are TGTGCCAGCAGCTTTAGCGGGGGACAAGAGACCCAGTACTTC.

This chain uses TRBV6-1 with TRBJ1-1; D may be TRBD1 (5 bases). The germline gives CDR1 MNHNS, CDR2 SASEGT. With 5 bases removed from V and 1 base from J, the gap between germline ends came to 14 bases. There are 15 residues in the CDR3. The CDR3 reads CASSPLGRENTEAFF. The CDR3 nucleotides read TGTGCCAGCAGTCCCTTGGGCAGGGAGAACACTGAAGCTTTCTTT.

The chain is built from TRBV5-4 and TRBJ2-5; 14 positions match TRBD2. J was trimmed by 7 bases and V by 8 bases; bases with no gene match: 13. The CDR3 spans 16 residues. The germline CDR1 and CDR2 sequences are SGHNT and YYREEE (reference sequence). CDR3 DNA: TGTGCCAGTAGGGGGGGACTAGCGGGAGAGCAGGTGACCCAGTACTTC. It yields the protein CASRGGLAGEQVTQYF.

The V and J genes are TRBV9 and TRBJ2-3, with D unclear. Trimming pared 3 bases from V and 4 bases from J, leaving 9 bases between. The germline V gene encodes CDR1 SGDLS and CDR2 YYNGEE. The CDR3 extends over 13 amino acids. The CDR3 protein is CASSDGLADTQYF. The CDR3 DNA follows: TGTGCCAGCAGCGATGGCCTAGCAGATACGCAGTATTTT.